The 8 T cell receptor beta chains below come from one sample, sequenced in a study of cytomegalovirus exposure and HLA in healthy donors. The PCR made use of 60 Vbeta and 13 Jbeta primers. Clones were read by immunoSEQ multiplex PCR, and TCRdb kept only the in-frame ones, dropping some. The sample includes 100,000 to 150,000 clones, around three quarters of them seen just once. Sequencing was performed on PBMCs. All receptors derive from a woman aged 40 to 50 in good health and CMV-seronegative.

The chain employs TRBV10-2 and TRBJ1-1; D remains ambiguous. Germline values: CDR1 WSHSY, CDR2 SAAADI. The CDR3 length is 13 residues. V dropped 3 bases and J dropped 4 bases, with 9 bases sitting between them. CDR3 DNA sequence: TGCGCCAGCAGTGATTGGGGAGCCACTGAAGCTTTCTTT. Protein: CASSDWGATEAFF.

This clone has just a few counts. The gene calls are TRBV6-1 and TRBJ1-1; 8 bases match TRBD1. CDR1 is MNHNS, CDR2 SASEGT, per germline. CDR3 length: 16 residues. Trimming cost V 1 base and J 4 bases; bases outside gene matches: 8. The CDR3 region is CASSEDATGASTEAFF. CDR3 DNA: TGTGCCAGCAGTGAAGACGCGACAGGGGCGAGCACTGAAGCTTTCTTT.

This clone was seen just once. V and J are TRBV2 and TRBJ2-7; D call uncertain. The CDR3 runs to 10 residues. V was pared by 7 bases and J by 7 bases, with 8 bases between. From germline, CDR1 is SNHLY and CDR2 FYNNEI. The CDR3 sequence: CASMIREQYF. CDR3 sequence (DNA): TGTGCCAGCATGATCCGGGAGCAGTACTTC.

The rearrangement links TRBV7-6 to TRBJ2-1, with TRBD2 matching over 7 bases. Germline loops: CDR1 SGHVS, CDR2 FNYEAQ. The length of the CDR3 is 13 residues. V dropped 5 bases and J dropped 8; count of bases not matched to a gene: 6. The CDR3, as DNA: TGTGCCAGCAGCATCCGGGAGGCCTATGAGCAGTTCTTC. This gives the protein CASSIREAYEQFF.

The chain carries TRBV4-1 and TRBJ2-5; 10 bases match TRBD2. The tail of the sequence fits TRBJ2-7 better, so the J call may be wrong. This CDR3 is built from 15 residues. The germline V gene has CDR1 MGHRA and CDR2 YSYEKL. The CDR3 sequence: CASSQLGLATYEQYF. The CDR3 nucleotides are TGCGCCAGCAGCCAGTTGGGACTAGCGACCTACGAGCAGTACTTC.

The CDR3 DNA reads as TGTGCCAGCAGTTTCGGGGACAGGGGATACGAAAAACTGTTTTTT. Translated: CASSFGDRGYEKLFF. The gene calls are TRBV28 and TRBJ1-4; 10 bases match TRBD1. Unmatched junction bases numbered 6, after V lost 3 bases and J lost 8 bases. Germline V gives CDR1 MDHEN, CDR2 SYDVKM. This CDR3 spans 15 amino acids.

This clone was seen more than once but under ten times. J is TRBJ2-7 and V is TRBV4-1; 7 positions match TRBD1. The CDR3 covers 16 residues. The germline CDR1 and CDR2 sequences are MGHRA and YSYEKL. The ends lost 1 base at V and 4 bases at J; junction bases unmatched: 10. Here the CDR3 DNA reads TGCGCCAGCAGCCAAGGGCCCCCGGGACAGCCTTACGAGCAGTACTTC. It specifies CASSQGPPGQPYEQYF.

In the case of this clone: Compared with germline, one end of the junction differs, possibly owing to a read error. The gene calls are TRBV7-9 and TRBJ2-1; no clear D. Germline V gene sequence: CDR1 SEHNR, CDR2 FQNEAQ (reference sequence). CDR3 length: 13 residues. Here the CDR3 reads CSSSLTLGYEEFF. CDR3 sequence (DNA): TGTTCCAGCAGCTTGACCCTTGGGTACGAGGAGTTCTTC.